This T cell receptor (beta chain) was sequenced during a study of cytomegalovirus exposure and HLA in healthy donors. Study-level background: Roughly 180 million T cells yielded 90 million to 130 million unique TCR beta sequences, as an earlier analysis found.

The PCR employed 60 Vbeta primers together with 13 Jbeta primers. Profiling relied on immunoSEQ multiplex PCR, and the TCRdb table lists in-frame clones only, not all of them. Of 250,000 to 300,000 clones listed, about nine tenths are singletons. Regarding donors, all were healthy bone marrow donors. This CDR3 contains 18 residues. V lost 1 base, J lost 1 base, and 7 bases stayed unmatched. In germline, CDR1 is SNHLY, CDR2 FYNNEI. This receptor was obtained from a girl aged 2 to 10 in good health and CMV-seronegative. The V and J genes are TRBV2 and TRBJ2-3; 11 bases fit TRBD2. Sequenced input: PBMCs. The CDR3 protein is CASSEVGPGLAGTDTQYF. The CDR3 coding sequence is TGTGCCAGCAGTGAAGTCGGACCGGGACTAGCGGGCACAGATACGCAGTATTTT. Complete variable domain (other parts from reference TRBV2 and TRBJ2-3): EPEVTQTPSHQVTQMGQEVILRCVPISNHLYFYWYRQILGQKVEFLVSFYNNEISEKSEIFDDQFSVERPDGSNFTLKIRSTKLEDSAMYFCASSEVGPGLAGTDTQYFGPGTRLTVL.